These T cell receptor beta chains were read from a single sample in a study of T cells in Graves' hyperthyroidism and ophthalmopathy. TCRdb called the multiplex PCR reads again in MiXCR, with one record for every CDR3 protein. The sample has hundreds of thousands of distinct CDR3 sequences, roughly 15% seen once. Sequencing was carried out using blood. These receptors were collected from a woman in her forties or fifties with Graves' ophthalmopathy. Both conserved end residues are part of each CDR3. D genes are given only for firm matches. Where a row states a size, it is once, few, many or the class of an expanded clone; other rows omit it.

cdr3_aa: CASSGGLAGTEQYF
cdr3_nt: TGTGCCAGCAGCGGGGGACTAGCGGGAACCGAGCAGTACTTC
j_call: TRBJ2-7
d_call: TRBD2
clone_size: many
v_call: TRBV13

cdr3_aa: CATSDRKDSNQPQHF
cdr3_nt: TGTGCCACCAGTGACCGGAAAGATAGCAATCAGCCCCAGCATTTT
j_call: TRBJ1-5
d_call: -
clone_size: many
v_call: TRBV24-1

cdr3_aa: CASSFFKREGRYEQYF
cdr3_nt: TGTGCCAGCAGTTTTTTTAAGCGGGAGGGCCGCTACGAGCAGTACTTC
j_call: TRBJ2-7
d_call: TRBD2
clone_size: many
v_call: TRBV28

cdr3_aa: CAWSVGKTTEAFF
cdr3_nt: TGTGCCTGGAGTGTTGGCAAGACCACTGAAGCTTTCTTT
j_call: TRBJ1-1
d_call: -
clone_size: many
v_call: TRBV30

cdr3_aa: CASSINEAGAYEQYF
cdr3_nt: TGTGCCAGTAGTATTAACGAGGCGGGCGCCTACGAGCAGTACTTC
j_call: TRBJ2-7
d_call: -
clone_size: -
v_call: TRBV19

cdr3_aa: CASSLAVGTDTQYF
cdr3_nt: TGTGCCAGCAGCTTGGCCGTCGGCACAGATACGCAGTATTTT
j_call: TRBJ2-3
d_call: -
clone_size: many
v_call: TRBV5-8

cdr3_aa: CASSLRRTGGHGYTF
cdr3_nt: TGTGCCAGCAGCCTACGACGGACAGGGGGCCATGGCTACACCTTC
j_call: TRBJ1-2
d_call: TRBD1
clone_size: few
v_call: TRBV4-2

cdr3_aa: CASSYHRLAGYTGELFF
cdr3_nt: TGTGCCAGCAGTTACCACCGGCTAGCGGGGTACACCGGGGAGCTGTTTTTT
j_call: TRBJ2-2
d_call: TRBD2
clone_size: -
v_call: TRBV6-2/TRBV6-3

cdr3_aa: CASSFDRVEGYTF
cdr3_nt: TGTGCCAGCAGTTTTGACAGGGTGGAGGGCTACACCTTC
j_call: TRBJ1-2
d_call: TRBD1
clone_size: -
v_call: TRBV2

cdr3_aa: CATSTGTDSGNTIYF
cdr3_nt: TGTGCCACCAGCACAGGGACAGATTCTGGAAACACCATATATTTT
j_call: TRBJ1-3
d_call: TRBD1
clone_size: few
v_call: TRBV15

cdr3_aa: CASSFRAYNEQFF
cdr3_nt: TGTGCCAGCAGTTTCAGGGCCTACAATGAGCAGTTCTTC
j_call: TRBJ2-1
d_call: -
clone_size: many
v_call: TRBV28

cdr3_aa: CASSGRVRFEETQYF
cdr3_nt: TGTGCCAGCAGTGGGCGTGTCAGGTTCGAAGAGACCCAGTACTTC
j_call: TRBJ2-5
d_call: -
clone_size: many
v_call: TRBV11-3

cdr3_aa: CASRSEGGENIQYF
cdr3_nt: TGTGCCAGCAGGAGCGAGGGAGGTGAAAACATTCAGTACTTC
j_call: TRBJ2-4
d_call: -
clone_size: many
v_call: TRBV2

cdr3_aa: CSAPGLHTEAFF
cdr3_nt: TGCAGTGCCCCAGGTTTGCACACTGAAGCTTTCTTT
j_call: TRBJ1-1
d_call: -
clone_size: many
v_call: TRBV20-1

cdr3_aa: CASSLADAAYNEQFF
cdr3_nt: TGCGCCAGCAGCTTGGCGGACGCAGCCTACAATGAGCAGTTCTTC
j_call: TRBJ2-1
d_call: -
clone_size: many
v_call: TRBV5-1

cdr3_aa: CASSEVRGSTGELFF
cdr3_nt: TGTGCCAGCAGTGAAGTACGGGGGAGCACCGGGGAGCTGTTTTTT
j_call: TRBJ2-2
d_call: -
clone_size: few
v_call: TRBV2

cdr3_aa: CASSLAVGVVSGAFF
cdr3_nt: TGTGCCAGCAGCTTAGCAGTAGGGGTGGTGTCGGGAGCTTTCTTT
j_call: TRBJ1-1
d_call: -
clone_size: many
v_call: TRBV7-8

cdr3_aa: CASSLIWEQFF
cdr3_nt: TGTGCCAGCAGCTTAATATGGGAGCAGTTCTTC
j_call: TRBJ2-1
d_call: -
clone_size: many
v_call: TRBV11-2

cdr3_aa: CASSPLTSGTYEQFF
cdr3_nt: TGCGCCAGCAGCCCCCTGACTAGCGGGACTTACGAGCAGTTCTTC
j_call: TRBJ2-1
d_call: TRBD2
clone_size: -
v_call: TRBV5-1

cdr3_aa: CATSAAGRSYNEQFF
cdr3_nt: TGTGCCACCAGCGCGGCGGGAAGGTCCTACAATGAGCAGTTCTTC
j_call: TRBJ2-1
d_call: -
clone_size: many
v_call: TRBV24-1

cdr3_aa: CASSRDRNTIYF
cdr3_nt: TGTGCCAGCAGTCGAGACAGAAACACCATATATTTT
j_call: TRBJ1-3
d_call: -
clone_size: few
v_call: TRBV7-2

cdr3_aa: CSASDNYEQYF
cdr3_nt: TGCAGTGCCTCGGACAACTACGAGCAGTACTTC
j_call: TRBJ2-7
d_call: -
clone_size: -
v_call: TRBV20-1

cdr3_aa: CASSLDKRAVAF
cdr3_nt: TGTGCCAGCAGCTTAGATAAGCGGGCCGTTGCTTTC
j_call: TRBJ2-6
d_call: -
clone_size: -
v_call: TRBV11-2

cdr3_aa: CASSRQGGTEAFF
cdr3_nt: TGTGCCAGCAGCCGACAGGGTGGAACTGAAGCTTTCTTT
j_call: TRBJ1-1
d_call: TRBD1
clone_size: many
v_call: TRBV7-3

cdr3_aa: CASSLATPPGNEQFF
cdr3_nt: TGCGCCAGCAGCTTGGCCACCCCTCCGGGCAATGAGCAGTTCTTC
j_call: TRBJ2-1
d_call: -
clone_size: many
v_call: TRBV5-1

cdr3_aa: CASSQTDRDTGELFF
cdr3_nt: TGTGCCAGCAGTCAAACTGACAGGGACACCGGGGAGCTGTTTTTT
j_call: TRBJ2-2
d_call: TRBD1
clone_size: few
v_call: TRBV12-3/TRBV12-4

cdr3_aa: CASREILAGGAEQYF
cdr3_nt: TGTGCCAGCAGGGAAATACTAGCGGGAGGCGCCGAGCAGTACTTC
j_call: TRBJ2-7
d_call: TRBD2
clone_size: many
v_call: TRBV28

cdr3_aa: CASSTLPTYGYTF
cdr3_nt: TGTGCCAGCAGCACACTCCCAACCTATGGCTACACCTTC
j_call: TRBJ1-2
d_call: -
clone_size: many
v_call: TRBV28